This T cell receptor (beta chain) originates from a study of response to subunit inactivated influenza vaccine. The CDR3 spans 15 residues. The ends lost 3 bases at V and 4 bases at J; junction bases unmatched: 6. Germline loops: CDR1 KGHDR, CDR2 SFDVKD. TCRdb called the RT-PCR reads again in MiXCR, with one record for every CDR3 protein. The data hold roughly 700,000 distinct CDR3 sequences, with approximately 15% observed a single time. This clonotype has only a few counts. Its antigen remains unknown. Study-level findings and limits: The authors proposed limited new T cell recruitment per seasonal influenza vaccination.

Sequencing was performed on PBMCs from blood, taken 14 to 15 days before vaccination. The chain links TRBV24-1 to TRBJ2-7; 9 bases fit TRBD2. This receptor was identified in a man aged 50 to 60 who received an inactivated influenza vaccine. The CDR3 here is CATSDRASGIYEQYF. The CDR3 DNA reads TGTGCCACCAGTGATAGGGCTAGCGGGATTTACGAGCAGTACTTC.